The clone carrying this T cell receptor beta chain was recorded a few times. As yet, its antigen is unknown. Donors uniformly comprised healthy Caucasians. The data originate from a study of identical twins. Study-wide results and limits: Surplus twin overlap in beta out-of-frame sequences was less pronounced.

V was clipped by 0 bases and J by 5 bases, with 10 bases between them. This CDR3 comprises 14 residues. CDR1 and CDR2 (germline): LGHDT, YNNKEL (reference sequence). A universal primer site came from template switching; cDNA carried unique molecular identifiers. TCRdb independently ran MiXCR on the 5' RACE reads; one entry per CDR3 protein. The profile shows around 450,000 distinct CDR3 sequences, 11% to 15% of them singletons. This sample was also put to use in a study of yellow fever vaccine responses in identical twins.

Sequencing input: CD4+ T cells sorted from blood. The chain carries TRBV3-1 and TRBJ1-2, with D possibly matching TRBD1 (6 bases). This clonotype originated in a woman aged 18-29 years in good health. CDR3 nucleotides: TGTGCCAGCAGCCAAGATCCAGGGGATTATGGCTACACCTTC. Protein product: CASSQDPGDYGYTF.